This T cell receptor (beta chain) was sequenced in a study of cytomegalovirus exposure and HLA in healthy donors. Amplification used 60 Vbeta primers and 13 Jbeta primers. Libraries were prepared by immunoSEQ multiplex PCR; TCRdb keeps only in-frame clonotypes and omits some of them. The profile shows 90,000 or so clones, over 75% of them singletons. The CDR3 runs to 14 residues. Germline CDR1 is SGHRS and CDR2 is YFSETQ. The junction had 7 bases not matched to a gene; V was cut back by 7 bases and J by 1 base. Study-wide findings and caveats: Reportedly, fewer N-insertions than the approximately 650-donor mean appeared in an Asian-associated ancestry cluster in a later analysis. Most TCRs appeared rarely, but some public TCRs recurred in many donors. In a later analysis, a missense DCLRE1C variant was linked to TCR beta V- and J-gene trimming. Earlier findings revealed that most TCR beta V segments proved productive either about 90% or about 30% of the time.

As concerns this clone: The antigen remains unidentified.

The rearrangement joins TRBV5-1 to TRBJ2-5; 7 bases agree with TRBD1. The sample taken for sequencing was PBMCs. The receptor comes from a male donor in good health and CMV-seropositive. Written as DNA, the CDR3 is TGCGCCAGCGGGAGAGGGACAGTCCAAGAGACCCAGTACTTC. Amino acids: CASGRGTVQETQYF.